The clone carrying this T cell receptor (beta chain) was recorded a few times. The antigen is undetermined. J was trimmed by 6 bases and V by 1 base; bases with no gene match: 8. Germline lookup yields CDR1 SGHTA and CDR2 FQGNSA. The CDR3 consists of 17 residues. The sample is drawn from a study of cytomegalovirus exposure and HLA in healthy donors. Regarding the study as a whole: Later findings reportedly placed an Asian-associated ancestry cluster below the roughly 660-donor mean for N-insertions.

PCR amplification relied on 60 Vbeta primers (plus 13 Jbeta primers). Libraries were prepared by immunoSEQ multiplex PCR; TCRdb keeps only in-frame clonotypes and omits some of them. The data show 90,000 to 120,000 clones, 70% to 85% seen once. The clonotype originates from a woman aged 18-35 years in good health and CMV-seropositive. The specimen sequenced was PBMCs. The chain uses TRBV7-2 and TRBJ2-7; 14 bases fit TRBD2. The CDR3 loop is CASSLVGGLAGASEQYF. The CDR3 coding sequence is TGTGCCAGCAGCTTAGTTGGGGGACTAGCGGGAGCAAGCGAGCAGTACTTC.